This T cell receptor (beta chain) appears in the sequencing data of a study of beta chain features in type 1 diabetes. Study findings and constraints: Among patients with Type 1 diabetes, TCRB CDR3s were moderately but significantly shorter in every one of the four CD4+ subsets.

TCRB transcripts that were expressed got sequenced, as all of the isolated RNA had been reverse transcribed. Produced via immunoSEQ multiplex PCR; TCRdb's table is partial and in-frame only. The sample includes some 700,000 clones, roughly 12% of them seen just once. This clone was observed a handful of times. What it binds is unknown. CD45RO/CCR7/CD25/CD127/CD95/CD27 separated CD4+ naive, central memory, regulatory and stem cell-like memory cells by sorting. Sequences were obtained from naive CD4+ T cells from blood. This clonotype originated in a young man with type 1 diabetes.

Here the CDR3 reads CSAGGTEAFF. The CDR3 DNA reads TGCAGTGCGGGGGGGACTGAAGCTTTCTTT. The chain carries TRBV20-1 and TRBJ1-1, with D possibly TRBD1 on 5 matching bases. CDR3 length equals 10 residues. With 6 bases removed from V and 5 bases from J, the gap between germline ends came to 7 bases. CDR1 and CDR2 from the germline V gene are DFQATT and SNEGSKA (reference sequence).